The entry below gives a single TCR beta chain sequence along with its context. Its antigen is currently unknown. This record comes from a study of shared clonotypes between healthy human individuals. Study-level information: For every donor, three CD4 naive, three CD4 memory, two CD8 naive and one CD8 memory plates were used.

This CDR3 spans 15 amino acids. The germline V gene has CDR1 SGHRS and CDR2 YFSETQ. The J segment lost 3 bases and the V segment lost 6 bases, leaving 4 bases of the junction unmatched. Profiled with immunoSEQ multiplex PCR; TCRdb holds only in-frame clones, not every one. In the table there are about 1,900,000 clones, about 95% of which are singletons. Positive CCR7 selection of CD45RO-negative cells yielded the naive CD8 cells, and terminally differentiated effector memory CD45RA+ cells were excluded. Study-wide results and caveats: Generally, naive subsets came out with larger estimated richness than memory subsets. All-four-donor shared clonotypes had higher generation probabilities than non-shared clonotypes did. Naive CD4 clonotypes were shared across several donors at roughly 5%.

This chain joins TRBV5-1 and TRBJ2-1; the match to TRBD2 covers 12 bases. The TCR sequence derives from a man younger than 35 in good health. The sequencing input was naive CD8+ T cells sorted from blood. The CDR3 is CASTPLAGGYNEQFF. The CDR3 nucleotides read TGCGCCAGCACCCCACTAGCGGGGGGCTACAATGAGCAGTTCTTC.